These T cell receptor beta chains were read from a single sample in a study of blood T cell repertoires in COVID-19. Repertoires were generated with immunoSEQ multiplex PCR, while TCRdb's copy carries only in-frame clones and drops some. The repertoire holds around 100,000 clones, with more than 65% as singletons. The specimen sequenced was peripheral blood. These receptors were collected from a man aged 65 to 85 with active or convalescent COVID-19. Both conserved end residues are part of each CDR3. A D gene is named only where the DNA matches it firmly.

TRBD2 15 TRBJ2-3 TRBV10-3 CAINTERGTQGTQYF
- 15 TRBJ2-6 TRBV19 CASSVGGTGANVLTF
TRBD2 16 TRBJ2-5 TRBV3-1/TRBV3-2 CASSPQGAGALGTQYF
- 14 TRBJ1-5 TRBV6-1 CASSDSVSNQPQHF
TRBD2 16 TRBJ2-2 TRBV30 CAWSVNAGGGTGELFF
TRBD2 16 TRBJ2-1 TRBV4-2 CASARSSGTSYNEQFF
- 13 TRBJ1-3 TRBV19 CATTVTAGNTIYF
- 14 TRBJ2-1 TRBV3-1/TRBV3-2 CASSHKLWGGAWFF
- 11 TRBJ2-1 TRBV12-3/TRBV12-4 CASSLAQEQFF
- 14 TRBJ1-4 TRBV5-1 CASSPHESGEKLFF
TRBD1 15 TRBJ1-2 TRBV3-1/TRBV3-2 CASSQVGQGVGGYTF
- 12 TRBJ2-3 TRBV19 CASAVSSGTQYF
- 20 TRBJ2-7 TRBV24-1 CATSFIPPVNRVGITYEQYF
- 14 TRBJ1-1 TRBV7-9 CASSLEGLWTEAFF
- 15 TRBJ2-7 TRBV4-2 CASSQDGATFGEQYF
TRBD2 17 TRBJ2-1 TRBV4-1 CASSPLTSGPAHNEQFF
TRBD1 16 TRBJ1-1 TRBV5-6 CASSLGIGTGNTEAFF
- 12 TRBJ2-1 TRBV21-1 CASSKPRGKQFF
- 13 TRBJ1-6 TRBV6-1 CASSERFNSPLHF
- 15 TRBJ1-6 TRBV4-3 CASSQTSWGGTLLHF
TRBD2 18 TRBJ2-2 TRBV4-3 CASSQEKSGGAPIGELFF